This T cell receptor (beta chain) is from a study of synovial regulatory T cells in juvenile arthritis. Broader study findings: Compared with other blood Treg cells, inflammation-associated Treg cells had reduced TCR diversity.

Donors were more than 9 juvenile idiopathic arthritis patients with active disease. Germline CDR1 reads SGHNT; CDR2 reads YYREEE (reference sequence). The CDR3 sequence is 13 residues long. No DNA appears here. As regards this clone: What it recognizes is unknown.

The table came from immunoSEQ multiplex PCR; TCRdb's copy has only in-frame clones and leaves some out. The sample table sets out approximately 10,000 clones. This chain connects TRBV5-4 to TRBJ1-1; TCRdb reports TRBD1, a call that lacks DNA to check it against. The sequence came from a donor aged 2 to 35 with juvenile idiopathic arthritis. The specimen was Treg cells from blood. Subset denoted: HLA-DR+ inflammation-associated blood Treg cells. CDR3 residues: CASSLGLNTEAFF.